This TCR beta chain was profiled in a study of blood T cell repertoires in COVID-19. TCRdb's copy holds only in-frame clones and misses some; the assay was immunoSEQ multiplex PCR. Of 57,000 or so clones detected, about 78% appear once; the ten largest clones hold approximately 24%. Trimming shortened V by 3 bases and J by 6 bases, and 11 bases separated the two germline ends. This CDR3 region has 13 residues. Germline V CDR1 and CDR2: SGHTA, FQGTGA. Sequenced input: peripheral blood. This clonotype was obtained from a man aged 50-59 years with active or convalescent COVID-19. The J gene is TRBJ1-1, the V gene TRBV7-3; TRBD1 might be the D (6 bases). Here the CDR3 DNA reads TGTGCCAGCAGCTTGGAGTACAGGGCTGAAGCTTTCTTT. Residues: CASSLEYRAEAFF.